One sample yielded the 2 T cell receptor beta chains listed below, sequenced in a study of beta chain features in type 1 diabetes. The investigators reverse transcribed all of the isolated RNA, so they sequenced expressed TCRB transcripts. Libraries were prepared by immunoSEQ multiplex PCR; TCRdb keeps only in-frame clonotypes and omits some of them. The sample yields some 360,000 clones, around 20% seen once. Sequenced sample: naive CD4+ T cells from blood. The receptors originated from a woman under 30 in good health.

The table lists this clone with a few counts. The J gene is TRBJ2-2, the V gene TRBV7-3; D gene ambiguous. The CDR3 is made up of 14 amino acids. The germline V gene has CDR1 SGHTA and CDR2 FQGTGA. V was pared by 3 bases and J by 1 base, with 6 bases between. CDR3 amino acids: CASSFQENTGELFF. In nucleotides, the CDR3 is TGTGCCAGCAGCTTCCAGGAGAACACCGGGGAGCTGTTTTTT.

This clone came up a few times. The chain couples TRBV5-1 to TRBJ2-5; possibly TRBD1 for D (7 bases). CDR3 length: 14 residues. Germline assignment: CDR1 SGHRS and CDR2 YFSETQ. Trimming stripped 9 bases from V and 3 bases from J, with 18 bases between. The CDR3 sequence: CATSAGGGEETQYF. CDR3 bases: TGCGCCACCTCGGCAGGGGGAGGAGAAGAGACCCAGTACTTC.